The 17 T cell receptor beta chains below all came from one sample that was sequenced in a study of beta chain features in type 1 diabetes. Expressed TCRB transcripts were sequenced after all isolated RNA was converted to cDNA. Clones were sequenced by immunoSEQ multiplex PCR, and TCRdb holds only the in-frame ones, with some missing. Of some 240,000 clones detected, roughly 11% appear once; the ten largest clones hold 1% to 1.5%. Sequencing was done on a sample of central memory CD4+ T cells from blood. These receptors all stem from a man between 18 and 29 years old in good health.

The V gene is TRBV13, the J gene TRBJ2-7; D unclear. The CDR3 has 15 amino acids. Trimming shortened V by 5 bases and J by 0 bases, and 14 bases separated the two germline ends. CDR1 and CDR2 (germline): PRHDT, FYEKMQ (reference sequence). CDR3 amino acids: CASSPMTANSYEQYF. The CDR3, as DNA: TGTGCCAGCAGCCCAATGACGGCCAACTCCTACGAGCAGTACTTC.

The V gene is TRBV29-1, the J gene TRBJ1-1, with D uncertain. Per the germline V gene, CDR1 is SQVTM and CDR2 is ANQGSEA. Deletions cut 0 bases from V and 0 bases from J, with 5 bases between. The CDR3 is made up of 13 amino acids. CDR3 in amino acids: CSVEDRVNTEAFF. The CDR3 coding sequence is TGCAGCGTTGAAGACCGGGTGAACACTGAAGCTTTCTTT.

This clone was observed a few times. J is TRBJ2-7 and V is TRBV9, with D tentatively TRBD1 or TRBD2 (5 bases each). Germline CDR1 SGDLS, CDR2 YYNGEE. V was trimmed by 5 bases and J by 5 bases, leaving 17 bases between them. The CDR3 spans 14 residues. CDR3 DNA: TGTGCCAGCAGGGCGGGCCCAAGGGGCCACGAGCAGTACTTC. It specifies CASRAGPRGHEQYF.

The V call is TRBV9, the J call TRBJ2-5; perhaps TRBD1 as D (5 bases). Judging by the DNA end, TRBJ2-7 fits better; the J call may be wrong. The CDR3 sequence is 14 residues long. CDR1 is SGDLS, CDR2 YYNGEE, per germline. The CDR3: CASSVGGRGYEQYF. DNA of the CDR3: TGTGCCAGCAGCGTAGGCGGTAGGGGCTACGAGCAGTACTTC.

This sequence joins TRBV5-1 and TRBJ2-7, with D possibly called TRBD1 or TRBD2 (6 bases each). Germline-derived CDR1 and CDR2 are SGHRS and YFSETQ. The CDR3 extends over 14 amino acids. V gave up 3 bases and J gave up 2 bases, with 12 bases separating them. The CDR3 sequence: CASSSGDNPYEQYF. CDR3 DNA sequence: TGCGCCAGCAGCTCGGGGGACAATCCCTACGAGCAGTACTTC.

This clone came up a few times. The chain links TRBV27 to TRBJ2-7, with TRBD1 matching over 11 bases. The CDR3 is 17 residues long. The germline gives CDR1 MNHEY, CDR2 SMNVEV (reference sequence). With V trimmed by 7 bases and J by 7 bases, 18 bases remained unmatched. For the CDR3, the DNA is TGTGCCAGCATCCCCACCTTTACGGGACAGGGGGATCGGGAGCAGTACTTC. Its protein product is CASIPTFTGQGDREQYF.

The chain combines TRBV2 with TRBJ2-1; D is perhaps TRBD2 (6 bases). Germline CDR1 and CDR2: SNHLY and FYNNEI. The CDR3 totals 15 residues. V was clipped by 4 bases and J by 1 base, with 11 bases between them. Here the CDR3 reads CASSAERVSYNEQFF. The CDR3 nucleotides read TGTGCCAGCAGTGCGGAGCGGGTTTCCTACAATGAGCAGTTCTTC. The variable domain in full, completed from reference TRBV2 and TRBJ2-1, reads EPEVTQTPSHQVTQMGQEVILRCVPISNHLYFYWYRQILGQKVEFLVSFYNNEISEKSEIFDDQFSVERPDGSNFTLKIRSTKLEDSAMYFCASSAERVSYNEQFFGPGTRLTVL.

This sequence joins TRBV7-2 and TRBJ1-2; D ambiguous. The CDR3 runs 12 residues. Trimming cost V 5 bases and J 3 bases, with 7 bases left between them. Germline CDR1 SGHTA, CDR2 FQGNSA. This CDR3 reads CASSGVHYGYTF. Written as DNA, the CDR3 is TGTGCCAGCAGCGGGGTCCACTATGGCTACACCTTC.

This sequence joins TRBV5-1 and TRBJ1-4; no reliable D call. Trimming pared 0 bases from V and 5 bases from J, leaving 8 bases between. This CDR3 region has 14 residues. CDR1 is SGHRS, CDR2 YFSETQ, per germline. The CDR3 bases are TGCGCCAGCAGCTTGGCCCAGATGAATGAAAAACTGTTTTTT. It translates to CASSLAQMNEKLFF.

The chain uses TRBV30 and TRBJ2-1, with 10 bases matching TRBD2. Germline V gene data show CDR1 as GTSNPN and CDR2 as SVGIG (reference sequence). With V trimmed by 0 bases and J by 9 bases, 8 bases remained unmatched. The CDR3 length is 15 residues. The CDR3 DNA sequence: TGTGCCTGGAGTGTAGGGCTAGCGGGAGTGGGTGAGCAGTTCTTC. Its protein product is CAWSVGLAGVGEQFF.

This clone has more than one count but fewer than ten. The rearrangement uses TRBV6-5 and TRBJ2-1; D unresolved. CDR1 and CDR2 from the germline V gene are MNHEY and SVGAGI. There are 15 residues in the CDR3. V was pared by 4 bases and J by 4 bases, with 14 bases between. CDR3 loop: CASSLRFAPYNEQFF. CDR3 coding DNA: TGTGCCAGCAGTTTACGTTTCGCACCGTACAATGAGCAGTTCTTC.

This clone was detected a few times. This chain joins TRBV5-1 and TRBJ2-1; 9 nucleotides align to TRBD2. The length of the CDR3 is 14 residues. CDR1 and CDR2 from the germline V gene are SGHRS and YFSETQ. Germline trimming cut 1 base from V and 10 bases from J; bases unmatched to any gene: 6. The DNA of the CDR3 is TGCGCCAGCAGCTTGAGGGACGGACTAGCGGAGCAGTTCTTC. Amino acid sequence: CASSLRDGLAEQFF.

This chain links TRBV27 with TRBJ2-1, with D hard to call. With 0 bases removed from V and 7 bases from J, the gap between germline ends came to 4 bases. CDR1 MNHEY and CDR2 SMNVEV come from the germline V gene (reference sequence). This CDR3 comprises 12 residues. CDR3 protein: CASSLSRNEQFF. The DNA of the CDR3 is TGTGCCAGCAGTTTATCGAGGAATGAGCAGTTCTTC.

The J gene is TRBJ2-7, the V gene TRBV5-1; 8 positions agree with TRBD1. CDR1 is SGHRS, CDR2 YFSETQ, per germline. The CDR3 is made up of 14 amino acids. With 6 bases clipped from V and 0 bases from J, the junction kept 5 bases outside the gene matches. CDR3 sequence: CASKGQGSSYEQYF. CDR3 coding DNA: TGCGCCAGCAAAGGACAGGGCAGCTCCTACGAGCAGTACTTC.

In its sample, this clone was seen a few times. The chain recombines TRBV5-1 with TRBJ1-5; D perhaps matches TRBD1 (6 bases). V lost 0 bases to trimming and J lost 3 bases, with 7 bases between them. The CDR3 has 14 residues. CDR1 and CDR2 (germline): SGHRS, YFSETQ. The CDR3 DNA reads as TGCGCCAGCAGCTTGGCGGGGGCCAATCAGCCCCAGCATTTT. It codes for CASSLAGANQPQHF.

The chain joins TRBV7-9 to TRBJ1-4; D might be TRBD1 (6 bases). This CDR3 has 18 residues. The germline V and J ends were trimmed by 5 bases and 8 bases, with 27 bases remaining between them. Germline CDR1 is SEHNR and CDR2 is FQNEAQ (reference sequence). The CDR3 region is CASSPPGRGGGKKEKLFF. Here the CDR3 DNA reads TGTGCCAGCAGCCCCCCCGGACGCGGGGGCGGGAAGAAAGAAAAACTGTTTTTT.

V gene TRBV7-8 combines with J gene TRBJ2-5; D remains ambiguous. The CDR3 loop spans 13 amino acids. The ends were cut back, 1 base at V and 3 bases at J, with 6 bases in the middle. Germline CDR1 is SGHVS and CDR2 is FQNEAQ. In nucleotides, the CDR3 is TGTGCCAGCAGCTTAGGACCCGAAGAGACCCAGTACTTC. Translating it yields CASSLGPEETQYF.